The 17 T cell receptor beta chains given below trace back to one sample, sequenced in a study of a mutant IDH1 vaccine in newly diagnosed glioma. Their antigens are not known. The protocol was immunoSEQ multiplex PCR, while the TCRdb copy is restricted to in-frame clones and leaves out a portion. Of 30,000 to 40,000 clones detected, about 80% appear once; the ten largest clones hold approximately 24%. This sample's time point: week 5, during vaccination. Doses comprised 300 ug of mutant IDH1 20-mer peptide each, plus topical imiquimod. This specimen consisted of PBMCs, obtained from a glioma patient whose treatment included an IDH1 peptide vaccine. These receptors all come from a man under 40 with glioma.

This chain's CDR3 is CASSQDGDVGEKLFF. The DNA of the CDR3 is TGCGCCAGCAGCCAAGACGGCGACGTTGGGGAAAAACTGTTTTTT. The chain carries TRBV4-3 and TRBJ1-4, with D unclear. This CDR3 is 15 amino acids long. With 0 bases removed from V and 8 bases from J, the gap between germline ends came to 13 bases. Per the germline V gene, CDR1 is LGHNA and CDR2 is YSLEER.

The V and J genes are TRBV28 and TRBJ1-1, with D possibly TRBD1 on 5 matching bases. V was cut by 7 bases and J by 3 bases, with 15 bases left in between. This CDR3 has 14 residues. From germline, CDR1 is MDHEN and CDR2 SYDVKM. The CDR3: CASNRRAADTEAFF. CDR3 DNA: TGTGCCAGCAACAGGCGAGCCGCGGACACTGAAGCTTTCTTT.

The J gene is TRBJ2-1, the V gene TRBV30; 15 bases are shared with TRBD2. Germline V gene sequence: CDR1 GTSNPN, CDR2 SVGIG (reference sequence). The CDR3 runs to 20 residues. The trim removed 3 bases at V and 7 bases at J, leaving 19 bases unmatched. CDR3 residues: CAWSVLLLTAGTSGRNEQFF. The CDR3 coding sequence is TGTGCCTGGAGCGTCCTCCTTTTGACAGCCGGGACTAGCGGGAGGAATGAGCAGTTCTTC.

This chain's CDR3 is CASKGDYYEQYF. The CDR3 nucleotides read TGTGCCAGTAAAGGCGATTACTACGAGCAGTACTTC. The rearrangement joins TRBV2 to TRBJ2-7; D unclear. Trimming stripped 9 bases from V and 3 bases from J, with 12 bases between. The length of the CDR3 is 12 residues. The germline V gene encodes CDR1 SNHLY and CDR2 FYNNEI.

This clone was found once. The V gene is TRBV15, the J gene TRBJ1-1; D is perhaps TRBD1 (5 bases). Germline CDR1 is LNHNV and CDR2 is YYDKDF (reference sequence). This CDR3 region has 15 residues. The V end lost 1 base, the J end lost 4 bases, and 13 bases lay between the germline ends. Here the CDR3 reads CATSRGLWTTTEAFF. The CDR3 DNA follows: TGTGCCACCAGCAGAGGCCTTTGGACAACCACTGAAGCTTTCTTT.

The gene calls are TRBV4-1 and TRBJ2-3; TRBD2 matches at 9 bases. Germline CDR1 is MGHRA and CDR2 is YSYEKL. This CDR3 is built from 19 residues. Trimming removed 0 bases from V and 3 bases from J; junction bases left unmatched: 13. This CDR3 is CASSQDGAGGPRRTDTQYF. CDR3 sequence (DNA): TGCGCCAGCAGCCAAGATGGGGCGGGAGGGCCTCGGAGGACAGATACGCAGTATTTT.

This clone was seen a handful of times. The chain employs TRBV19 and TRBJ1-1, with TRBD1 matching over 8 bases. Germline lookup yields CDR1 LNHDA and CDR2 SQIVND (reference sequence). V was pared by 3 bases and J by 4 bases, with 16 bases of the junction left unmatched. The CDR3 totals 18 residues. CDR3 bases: TGTGCCAGTAGTATTAGGACAGGGAGGGTAAGGGCGGGCACTGAAGCTTTCTTT. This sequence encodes CASSIRTGRVRAGTEAFF.

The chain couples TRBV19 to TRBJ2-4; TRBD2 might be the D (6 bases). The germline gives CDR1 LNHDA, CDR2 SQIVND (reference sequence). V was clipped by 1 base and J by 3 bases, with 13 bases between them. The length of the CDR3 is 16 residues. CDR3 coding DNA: TGTGCCAGTAGTATAGGGGGGGAGCCAGACAAAAACATTCAGTACTTC. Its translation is CASSIGGEPDKNIQYF.

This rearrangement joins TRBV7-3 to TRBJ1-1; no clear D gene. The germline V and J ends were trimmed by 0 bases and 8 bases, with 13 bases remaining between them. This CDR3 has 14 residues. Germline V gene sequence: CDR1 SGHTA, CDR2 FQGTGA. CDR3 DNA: TGTGCCAGCAGCTTAACTTCCGCCTCACAAGAAGCTTTCTTT. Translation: CASSLTSASQEAFF.

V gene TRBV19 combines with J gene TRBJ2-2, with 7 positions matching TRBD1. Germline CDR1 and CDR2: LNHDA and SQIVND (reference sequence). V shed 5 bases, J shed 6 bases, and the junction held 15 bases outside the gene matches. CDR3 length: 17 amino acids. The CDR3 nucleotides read TGTGCCAGTAGTCACCCCCCCGGACAGGTGGGGCCCGGGGAGCTGTTTTTT. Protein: CASSHPPGQVGPGELFF.

This CDR3 reads CSVEIGMNTEAFF. The CDR3 region has the DNA TGCAGCGTTGAAATCGGGATGAACACTGAAGCTTTCTTT. The genes are TRBV29-1 and TRBJ1-1; D gene unclear. This CDR3 is 13 amino acids long. The V gene lost 2 bases and the J gene lost 0 bases, with 7 bases spanning the gap. The germline CDR1 and CDR2 sequences are SQVTM and ANQGSEA.

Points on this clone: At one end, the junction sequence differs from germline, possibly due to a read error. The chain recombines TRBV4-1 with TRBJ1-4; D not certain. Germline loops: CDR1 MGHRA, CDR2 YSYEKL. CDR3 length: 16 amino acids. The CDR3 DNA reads TGCGCCAGCAACCAAGATCGGATAGGGAGCACTGAAAAACTGTTTTTT. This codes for CASNQDRIGSTEKLFF.

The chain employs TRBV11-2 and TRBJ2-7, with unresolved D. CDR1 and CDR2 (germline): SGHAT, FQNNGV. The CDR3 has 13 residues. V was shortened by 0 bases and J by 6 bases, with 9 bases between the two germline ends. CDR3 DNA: TGTGCCAGCAGCTTAGAGTCCTTGGGCGAGCAGTACTTC. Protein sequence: CASSLESLGEQYF. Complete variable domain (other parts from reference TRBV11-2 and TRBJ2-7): EAGVAQSPRYKIIEKRQSVAFWCNPISGHATLYWYQQILGQGPKLLIQFQNNGVVDDSQLPKDRFSAERLKGVDSTLKIQPAKLEDSAVYLCASSLESLGEQYFGPGTRLTVT.

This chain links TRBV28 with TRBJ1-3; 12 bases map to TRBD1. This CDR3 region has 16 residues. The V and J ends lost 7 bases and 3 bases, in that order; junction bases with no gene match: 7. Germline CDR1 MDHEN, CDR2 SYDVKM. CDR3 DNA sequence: TGTGCCAGCAAGGGACAGGGGGCGTTGGGTGGAAACACCATATATTTT. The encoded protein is CASKGQGALGGNTIYF.

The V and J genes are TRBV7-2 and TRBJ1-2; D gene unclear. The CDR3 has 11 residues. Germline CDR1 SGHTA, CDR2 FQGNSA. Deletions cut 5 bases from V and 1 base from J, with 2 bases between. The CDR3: CASSVNYGYTF. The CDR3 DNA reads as TGTGCCAGCAGCGTTAACTATGGCTACACCTTC. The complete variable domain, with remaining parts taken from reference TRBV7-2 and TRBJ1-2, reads GAGVSQSPSNKVTEKGKDVELRCDPISGHTALYWYRQSLGQGLEFLIYFQGNSAPDKSGLPSDRFSAERTGGSVSTLTIQRTQQEDSAVYLCASSVNYGYTFGSGTRLTVV.

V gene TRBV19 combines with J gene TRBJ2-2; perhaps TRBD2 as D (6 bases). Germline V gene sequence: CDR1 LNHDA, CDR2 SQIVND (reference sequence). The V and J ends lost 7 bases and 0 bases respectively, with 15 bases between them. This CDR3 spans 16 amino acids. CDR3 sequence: CASTRWREANTGELFF. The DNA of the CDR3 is TGTGCCAGTACTCGTTGGAGGGAGGCGAACACCGGGGAGCTGTTTTTT.

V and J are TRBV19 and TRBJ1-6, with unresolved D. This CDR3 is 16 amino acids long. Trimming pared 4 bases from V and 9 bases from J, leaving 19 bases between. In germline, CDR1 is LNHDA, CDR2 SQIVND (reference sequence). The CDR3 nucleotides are TGTGCCAGTAGTAATAGTAGCCCTGCCGGTGGTTCACCCCTCCACTTT. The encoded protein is CASSNSSPAGGSPLHF.